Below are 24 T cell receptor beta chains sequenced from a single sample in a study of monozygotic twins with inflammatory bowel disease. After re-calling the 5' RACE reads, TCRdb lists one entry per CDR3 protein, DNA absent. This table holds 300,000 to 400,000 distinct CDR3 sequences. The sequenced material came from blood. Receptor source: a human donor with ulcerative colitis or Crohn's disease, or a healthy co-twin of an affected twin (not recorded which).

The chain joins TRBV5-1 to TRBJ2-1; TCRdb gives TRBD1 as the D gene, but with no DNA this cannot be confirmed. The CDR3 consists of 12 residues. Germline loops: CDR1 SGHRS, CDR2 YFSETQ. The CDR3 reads CASSFQGSEQFF.

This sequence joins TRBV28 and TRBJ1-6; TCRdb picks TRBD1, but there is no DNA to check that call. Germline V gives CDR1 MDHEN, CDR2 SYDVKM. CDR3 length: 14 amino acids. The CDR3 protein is CASKEGVNNSPLHF.

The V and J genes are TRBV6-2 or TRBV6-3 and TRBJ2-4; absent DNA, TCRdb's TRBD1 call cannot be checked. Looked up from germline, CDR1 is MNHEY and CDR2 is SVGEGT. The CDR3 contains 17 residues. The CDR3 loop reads CASSYSIDQGAKNIQYF.

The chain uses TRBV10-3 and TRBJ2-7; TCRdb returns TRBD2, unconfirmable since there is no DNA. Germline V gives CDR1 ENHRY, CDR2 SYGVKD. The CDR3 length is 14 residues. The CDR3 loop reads CAISEGLEGYEQYF.

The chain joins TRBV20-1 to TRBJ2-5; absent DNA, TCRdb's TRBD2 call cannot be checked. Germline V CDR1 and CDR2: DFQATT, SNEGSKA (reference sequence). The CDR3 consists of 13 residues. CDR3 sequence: CSATGPAQETQYF.

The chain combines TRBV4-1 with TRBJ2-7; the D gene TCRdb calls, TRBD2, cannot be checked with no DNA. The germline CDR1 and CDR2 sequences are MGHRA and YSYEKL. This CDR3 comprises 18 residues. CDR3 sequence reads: CASSQVVTGLAGGYEQYF.

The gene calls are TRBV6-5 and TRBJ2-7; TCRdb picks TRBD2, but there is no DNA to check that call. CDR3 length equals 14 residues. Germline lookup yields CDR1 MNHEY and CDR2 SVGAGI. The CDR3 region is CASSYRVLSYEQYF.

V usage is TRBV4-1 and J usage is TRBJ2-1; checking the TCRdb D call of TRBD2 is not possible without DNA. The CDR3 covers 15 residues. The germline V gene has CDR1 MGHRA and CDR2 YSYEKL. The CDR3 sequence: CASSRIAGGPDEQFF.

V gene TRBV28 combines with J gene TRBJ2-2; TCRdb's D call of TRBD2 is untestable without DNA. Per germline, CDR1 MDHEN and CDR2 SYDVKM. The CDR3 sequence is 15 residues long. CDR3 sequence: CASRLPQGRVGELFF.

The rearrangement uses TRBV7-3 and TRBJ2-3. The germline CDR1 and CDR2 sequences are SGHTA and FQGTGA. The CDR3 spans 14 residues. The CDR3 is CASSLGWGTDTQYF.

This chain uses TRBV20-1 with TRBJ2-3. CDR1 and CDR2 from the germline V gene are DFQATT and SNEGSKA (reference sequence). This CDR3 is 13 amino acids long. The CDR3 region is CSARSDSTDTQYF.

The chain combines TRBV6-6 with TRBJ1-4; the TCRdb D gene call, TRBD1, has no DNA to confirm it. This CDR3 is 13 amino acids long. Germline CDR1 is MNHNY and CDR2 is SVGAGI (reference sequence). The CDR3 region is CASNHRSAEKLFF.

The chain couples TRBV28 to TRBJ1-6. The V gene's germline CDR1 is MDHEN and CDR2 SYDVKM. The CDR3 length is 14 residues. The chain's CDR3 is CASRPPPYNSPLHF.

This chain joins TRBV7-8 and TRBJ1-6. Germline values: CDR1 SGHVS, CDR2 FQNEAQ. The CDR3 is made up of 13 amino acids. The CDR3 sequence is CASADERDSPLHF.

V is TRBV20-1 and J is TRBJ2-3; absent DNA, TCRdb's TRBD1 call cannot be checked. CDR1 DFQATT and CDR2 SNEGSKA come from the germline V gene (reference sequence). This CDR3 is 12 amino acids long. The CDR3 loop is CSATRRADTQYF.

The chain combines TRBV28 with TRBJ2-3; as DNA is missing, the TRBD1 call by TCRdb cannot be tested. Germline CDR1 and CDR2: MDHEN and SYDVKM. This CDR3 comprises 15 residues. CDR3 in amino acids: CTSSSDSSSTDTQYF.

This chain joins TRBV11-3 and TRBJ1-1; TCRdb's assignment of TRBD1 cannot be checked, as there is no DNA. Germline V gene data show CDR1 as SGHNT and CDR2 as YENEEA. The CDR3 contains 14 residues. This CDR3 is CTSSFSGANTEAFF.

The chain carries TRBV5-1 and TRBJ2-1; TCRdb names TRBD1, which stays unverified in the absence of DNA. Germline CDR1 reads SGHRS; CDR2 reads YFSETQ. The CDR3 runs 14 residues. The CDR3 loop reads CASSRGASYNEQFF.

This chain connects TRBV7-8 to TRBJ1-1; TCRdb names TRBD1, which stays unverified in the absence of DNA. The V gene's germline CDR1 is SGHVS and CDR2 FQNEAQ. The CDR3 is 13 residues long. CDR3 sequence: CASSFGWGTEAFF.

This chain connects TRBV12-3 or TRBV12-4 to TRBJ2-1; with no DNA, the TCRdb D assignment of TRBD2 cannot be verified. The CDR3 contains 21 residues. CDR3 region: CASSLGDGGLAGVGGSNEQFF.

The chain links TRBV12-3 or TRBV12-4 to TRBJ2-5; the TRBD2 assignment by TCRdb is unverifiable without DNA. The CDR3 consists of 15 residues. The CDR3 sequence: CASSFRSGSQETQYF.

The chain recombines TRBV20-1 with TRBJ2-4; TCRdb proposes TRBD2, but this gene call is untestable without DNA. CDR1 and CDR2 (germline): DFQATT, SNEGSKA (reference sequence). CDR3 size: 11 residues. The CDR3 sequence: CSAAWTNIQYF.

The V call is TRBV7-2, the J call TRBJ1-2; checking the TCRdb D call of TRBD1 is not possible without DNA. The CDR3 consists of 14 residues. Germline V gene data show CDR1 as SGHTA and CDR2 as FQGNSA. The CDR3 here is CASSLVGVARGYTF.

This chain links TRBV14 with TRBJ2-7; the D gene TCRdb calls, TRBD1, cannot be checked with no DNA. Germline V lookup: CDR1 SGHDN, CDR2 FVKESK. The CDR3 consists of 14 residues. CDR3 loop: CASSQDRIGNEQYF.